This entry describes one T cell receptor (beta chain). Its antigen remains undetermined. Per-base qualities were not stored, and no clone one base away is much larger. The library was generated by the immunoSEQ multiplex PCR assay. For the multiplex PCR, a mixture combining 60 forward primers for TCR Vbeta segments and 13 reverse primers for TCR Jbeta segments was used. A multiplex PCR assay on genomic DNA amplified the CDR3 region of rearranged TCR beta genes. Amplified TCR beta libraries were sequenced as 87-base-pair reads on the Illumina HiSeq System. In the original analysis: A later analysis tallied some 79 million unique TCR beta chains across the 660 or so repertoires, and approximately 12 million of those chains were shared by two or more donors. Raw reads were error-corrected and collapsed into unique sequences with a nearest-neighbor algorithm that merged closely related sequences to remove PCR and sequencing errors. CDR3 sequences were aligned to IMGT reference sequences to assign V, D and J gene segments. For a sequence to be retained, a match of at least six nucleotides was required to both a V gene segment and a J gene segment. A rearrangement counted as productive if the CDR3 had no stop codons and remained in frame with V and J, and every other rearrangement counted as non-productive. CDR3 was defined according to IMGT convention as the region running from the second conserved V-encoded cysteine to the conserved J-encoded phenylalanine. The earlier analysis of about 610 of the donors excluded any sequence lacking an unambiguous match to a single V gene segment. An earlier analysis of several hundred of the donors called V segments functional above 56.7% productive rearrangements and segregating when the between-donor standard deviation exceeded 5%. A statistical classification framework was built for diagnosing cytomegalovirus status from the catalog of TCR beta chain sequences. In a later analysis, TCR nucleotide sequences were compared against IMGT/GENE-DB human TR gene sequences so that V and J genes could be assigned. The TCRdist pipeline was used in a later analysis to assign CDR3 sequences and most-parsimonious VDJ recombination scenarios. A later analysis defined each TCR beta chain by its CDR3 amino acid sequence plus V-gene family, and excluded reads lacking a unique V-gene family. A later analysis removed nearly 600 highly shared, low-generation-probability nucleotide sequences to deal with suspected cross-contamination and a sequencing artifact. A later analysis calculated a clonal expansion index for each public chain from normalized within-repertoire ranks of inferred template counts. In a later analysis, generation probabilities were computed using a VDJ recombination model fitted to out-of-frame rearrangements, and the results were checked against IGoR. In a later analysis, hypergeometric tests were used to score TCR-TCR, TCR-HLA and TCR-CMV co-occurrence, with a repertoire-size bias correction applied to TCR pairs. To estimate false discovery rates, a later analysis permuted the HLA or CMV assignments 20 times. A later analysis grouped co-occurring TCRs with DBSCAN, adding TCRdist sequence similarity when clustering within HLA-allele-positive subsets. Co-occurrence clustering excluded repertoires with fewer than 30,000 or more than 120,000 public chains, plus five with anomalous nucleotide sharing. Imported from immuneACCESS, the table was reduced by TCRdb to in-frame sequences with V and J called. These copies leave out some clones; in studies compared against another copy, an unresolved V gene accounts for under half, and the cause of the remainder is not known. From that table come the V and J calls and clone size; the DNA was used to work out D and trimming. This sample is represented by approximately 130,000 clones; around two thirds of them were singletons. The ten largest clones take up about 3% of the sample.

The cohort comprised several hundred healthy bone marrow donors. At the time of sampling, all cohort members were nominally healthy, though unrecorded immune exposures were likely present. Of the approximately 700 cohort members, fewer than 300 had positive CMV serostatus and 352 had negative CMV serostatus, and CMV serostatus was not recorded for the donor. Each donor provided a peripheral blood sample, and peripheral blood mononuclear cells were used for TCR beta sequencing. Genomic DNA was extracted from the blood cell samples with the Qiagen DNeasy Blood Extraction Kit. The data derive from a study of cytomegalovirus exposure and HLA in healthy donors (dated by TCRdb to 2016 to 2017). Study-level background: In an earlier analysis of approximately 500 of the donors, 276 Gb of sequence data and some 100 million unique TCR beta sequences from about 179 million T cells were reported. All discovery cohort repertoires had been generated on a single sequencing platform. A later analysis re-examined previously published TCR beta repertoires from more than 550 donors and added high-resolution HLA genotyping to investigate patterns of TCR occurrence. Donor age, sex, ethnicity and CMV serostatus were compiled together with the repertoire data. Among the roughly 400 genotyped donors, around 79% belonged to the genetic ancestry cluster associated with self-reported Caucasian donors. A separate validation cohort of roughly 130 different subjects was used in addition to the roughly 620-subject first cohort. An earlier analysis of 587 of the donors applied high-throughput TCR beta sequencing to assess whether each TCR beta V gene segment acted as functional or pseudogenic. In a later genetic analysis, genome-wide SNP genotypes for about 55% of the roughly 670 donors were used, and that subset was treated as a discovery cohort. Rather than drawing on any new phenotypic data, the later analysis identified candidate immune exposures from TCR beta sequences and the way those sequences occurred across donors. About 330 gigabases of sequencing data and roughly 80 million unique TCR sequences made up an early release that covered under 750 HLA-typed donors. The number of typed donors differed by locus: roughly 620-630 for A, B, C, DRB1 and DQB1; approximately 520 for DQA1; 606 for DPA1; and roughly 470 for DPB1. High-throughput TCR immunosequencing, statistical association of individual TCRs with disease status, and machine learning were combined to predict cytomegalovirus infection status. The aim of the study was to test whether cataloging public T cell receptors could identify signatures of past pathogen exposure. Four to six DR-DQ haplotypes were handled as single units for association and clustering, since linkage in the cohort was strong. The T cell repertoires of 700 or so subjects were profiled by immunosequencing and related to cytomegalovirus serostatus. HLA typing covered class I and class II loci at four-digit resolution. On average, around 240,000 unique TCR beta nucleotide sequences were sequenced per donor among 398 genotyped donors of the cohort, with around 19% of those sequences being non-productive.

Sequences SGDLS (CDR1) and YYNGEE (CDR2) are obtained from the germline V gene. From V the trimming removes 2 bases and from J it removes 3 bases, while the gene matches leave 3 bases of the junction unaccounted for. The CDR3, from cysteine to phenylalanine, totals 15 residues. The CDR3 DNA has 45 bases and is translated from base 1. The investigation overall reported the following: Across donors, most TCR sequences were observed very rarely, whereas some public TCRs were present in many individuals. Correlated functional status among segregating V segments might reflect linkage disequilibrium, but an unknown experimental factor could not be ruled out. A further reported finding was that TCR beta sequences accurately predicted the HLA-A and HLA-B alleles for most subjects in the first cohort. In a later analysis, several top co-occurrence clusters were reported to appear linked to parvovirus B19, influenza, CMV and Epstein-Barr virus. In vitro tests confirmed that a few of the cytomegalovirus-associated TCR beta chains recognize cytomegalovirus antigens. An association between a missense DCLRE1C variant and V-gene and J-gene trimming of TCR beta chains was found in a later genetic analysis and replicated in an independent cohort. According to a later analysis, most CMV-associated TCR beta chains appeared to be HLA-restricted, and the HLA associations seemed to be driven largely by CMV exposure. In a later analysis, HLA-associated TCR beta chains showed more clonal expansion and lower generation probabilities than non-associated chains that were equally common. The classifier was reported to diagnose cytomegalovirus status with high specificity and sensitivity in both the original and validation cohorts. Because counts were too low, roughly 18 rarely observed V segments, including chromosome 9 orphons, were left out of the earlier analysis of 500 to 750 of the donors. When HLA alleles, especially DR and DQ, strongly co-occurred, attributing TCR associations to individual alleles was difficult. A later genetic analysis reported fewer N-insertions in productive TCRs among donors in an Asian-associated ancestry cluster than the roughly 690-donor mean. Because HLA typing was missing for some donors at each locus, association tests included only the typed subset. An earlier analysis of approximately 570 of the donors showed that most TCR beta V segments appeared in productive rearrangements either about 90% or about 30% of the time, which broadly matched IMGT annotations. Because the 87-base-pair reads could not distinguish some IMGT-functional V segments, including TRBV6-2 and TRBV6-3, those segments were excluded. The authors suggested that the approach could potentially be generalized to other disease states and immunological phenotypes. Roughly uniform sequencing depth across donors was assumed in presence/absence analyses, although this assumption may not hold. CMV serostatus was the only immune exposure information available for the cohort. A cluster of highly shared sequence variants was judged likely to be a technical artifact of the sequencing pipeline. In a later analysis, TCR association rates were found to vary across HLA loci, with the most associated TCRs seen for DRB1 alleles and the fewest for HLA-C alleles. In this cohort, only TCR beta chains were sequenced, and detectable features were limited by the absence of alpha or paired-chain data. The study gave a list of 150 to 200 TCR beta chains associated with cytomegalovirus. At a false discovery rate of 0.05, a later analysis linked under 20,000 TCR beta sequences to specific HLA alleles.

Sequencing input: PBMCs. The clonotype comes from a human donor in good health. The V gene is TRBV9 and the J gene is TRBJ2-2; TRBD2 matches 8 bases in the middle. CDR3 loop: CASSVTSVDTGELFF. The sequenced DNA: TGTGCCAGCAGCGTGACTAGCGTGGACACCGGGGAGCTGTTTTTT.